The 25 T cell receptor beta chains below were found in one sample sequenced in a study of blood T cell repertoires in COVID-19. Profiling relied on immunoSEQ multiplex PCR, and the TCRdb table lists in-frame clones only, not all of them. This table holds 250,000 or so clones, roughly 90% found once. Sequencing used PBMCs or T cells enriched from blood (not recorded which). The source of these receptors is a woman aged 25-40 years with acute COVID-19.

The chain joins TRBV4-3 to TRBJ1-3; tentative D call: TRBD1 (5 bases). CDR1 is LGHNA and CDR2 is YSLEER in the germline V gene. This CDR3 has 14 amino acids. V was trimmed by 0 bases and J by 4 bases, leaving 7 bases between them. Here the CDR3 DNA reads TGCGCCAGCAGCCAAGACGGGGGAGGAAACACCATATATTTT. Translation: CASSQDGGGNTIYF.

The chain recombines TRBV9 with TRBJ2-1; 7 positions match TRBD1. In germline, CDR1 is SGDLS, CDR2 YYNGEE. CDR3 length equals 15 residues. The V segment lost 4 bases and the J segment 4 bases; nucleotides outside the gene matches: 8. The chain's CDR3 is CASSPLGTAYNEQFF. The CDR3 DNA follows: TGTGCCAGCAGCCCTCTCGGGACAGCTTACAATGAGCAGTTCTTC.

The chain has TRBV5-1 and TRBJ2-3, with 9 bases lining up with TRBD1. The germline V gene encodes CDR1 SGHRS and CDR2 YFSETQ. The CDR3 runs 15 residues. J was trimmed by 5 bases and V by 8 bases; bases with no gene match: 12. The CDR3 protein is CASPRLQGAGDTQYF. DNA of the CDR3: TGCGCCAGTCCACGTTTACAGGGGGCGGGAGATACGCAGTATTTT.

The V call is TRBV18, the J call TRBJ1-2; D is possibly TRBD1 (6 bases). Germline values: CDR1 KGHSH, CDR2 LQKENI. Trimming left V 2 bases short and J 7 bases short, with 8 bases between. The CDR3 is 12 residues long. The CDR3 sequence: CASSPGGFGYTF. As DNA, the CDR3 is TGTGCCAGCTCACCAGGGGGCTTTGGCTACACCTTC.

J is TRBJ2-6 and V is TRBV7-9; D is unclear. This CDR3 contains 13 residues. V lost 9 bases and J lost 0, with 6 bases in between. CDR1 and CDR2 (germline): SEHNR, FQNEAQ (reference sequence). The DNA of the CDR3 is TGTGCCAGGGGCATCTCTGGGGCCAACGTCCTGACTTTC. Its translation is CARGISGANVLTF.

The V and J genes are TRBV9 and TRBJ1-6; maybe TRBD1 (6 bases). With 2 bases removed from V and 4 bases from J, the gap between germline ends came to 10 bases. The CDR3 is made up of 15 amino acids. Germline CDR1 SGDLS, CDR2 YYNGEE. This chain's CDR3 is CASSVAGAYNSPLHF. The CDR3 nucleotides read TGTGCCAGCAGCGTGGCGGGGGCTTATAATTCACCCCTCCACTTT.

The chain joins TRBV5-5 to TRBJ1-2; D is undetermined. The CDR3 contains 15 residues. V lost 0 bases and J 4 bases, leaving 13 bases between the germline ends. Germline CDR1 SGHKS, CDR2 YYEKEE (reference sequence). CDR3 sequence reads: CASSLASRTLYGYTF. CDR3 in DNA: TGTGCCAGCAGCTTGGCCTCCAGGACTCTCTATGGCTACACCTTC.

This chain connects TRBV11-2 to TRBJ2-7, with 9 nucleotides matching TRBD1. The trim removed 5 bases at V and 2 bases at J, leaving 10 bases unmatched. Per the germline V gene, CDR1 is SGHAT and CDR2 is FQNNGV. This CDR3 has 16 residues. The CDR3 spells CASSQLTGGAPYEQYF. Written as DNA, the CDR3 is TGTGCCAGCAGCCAACTTACAGGGGGCGCTCCCTACGAGCAGTACTTC.

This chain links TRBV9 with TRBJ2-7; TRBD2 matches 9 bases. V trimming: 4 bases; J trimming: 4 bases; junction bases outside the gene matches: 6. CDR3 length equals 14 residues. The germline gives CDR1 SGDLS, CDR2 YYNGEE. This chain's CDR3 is CASSPRTSVYEQYF. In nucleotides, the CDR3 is TGTGCCAGCAGCCCTCGGACTAGCGTTTACGAGCAGTACTTC.

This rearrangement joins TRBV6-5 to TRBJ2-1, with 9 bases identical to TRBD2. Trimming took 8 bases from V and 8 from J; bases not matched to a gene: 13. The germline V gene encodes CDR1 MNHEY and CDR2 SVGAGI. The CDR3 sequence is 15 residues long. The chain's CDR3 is CASAVKSSGGDEQFF. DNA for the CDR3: TGTGCCAGCGCAGTAAAGAGTAGCGGGGGCGATGAGCAGTTCTTC.

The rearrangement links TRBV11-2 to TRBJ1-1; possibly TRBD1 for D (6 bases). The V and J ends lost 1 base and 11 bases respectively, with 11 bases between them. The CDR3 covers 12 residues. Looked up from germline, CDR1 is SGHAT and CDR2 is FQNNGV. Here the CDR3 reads CASSLAQGFAFF. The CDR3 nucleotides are TGTGCCAGCAGCTTAGCACAGGGATTCGCTTTCTTT. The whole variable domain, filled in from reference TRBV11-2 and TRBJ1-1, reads EAGVAQSPRYKIIEKRQSVAFWCNPISGHATLYWYQQILGQGPKLLIQFQNNGVVDDSQLPKDRFSAERLKGVDSTLKIQPAKLEDSAVYLCASSLAQGFAFFGQGTRLTVV.

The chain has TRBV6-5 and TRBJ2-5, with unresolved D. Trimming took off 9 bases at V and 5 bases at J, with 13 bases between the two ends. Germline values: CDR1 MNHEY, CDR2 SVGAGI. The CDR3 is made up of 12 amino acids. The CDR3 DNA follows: TGTGCCAGTGACGACACCAATGAGACCCAGTACTTC. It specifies CASDDTNETQYF.

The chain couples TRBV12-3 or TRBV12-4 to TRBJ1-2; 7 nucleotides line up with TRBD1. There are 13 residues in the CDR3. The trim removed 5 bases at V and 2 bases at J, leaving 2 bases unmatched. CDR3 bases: TGTGCCAGCAGTATACAGGGGAACTATGGCTACACCTTC. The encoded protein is CASSIQGNYGYTF.

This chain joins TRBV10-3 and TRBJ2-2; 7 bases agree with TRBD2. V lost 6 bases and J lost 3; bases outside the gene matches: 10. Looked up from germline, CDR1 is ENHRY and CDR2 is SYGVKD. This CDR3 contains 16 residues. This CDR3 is CAIRWDGGKDTGELFF. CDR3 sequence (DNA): TGTGCCATCAGATGGGACGGGGGGAAGGACACCGGGGAGCTGTTTTTT.

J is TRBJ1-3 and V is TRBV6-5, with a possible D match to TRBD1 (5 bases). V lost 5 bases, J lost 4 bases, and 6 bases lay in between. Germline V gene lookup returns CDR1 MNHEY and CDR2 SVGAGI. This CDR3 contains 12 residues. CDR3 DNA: TGTGCCAGCAGTCGACAGGGAAACACCATATATTTT. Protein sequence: CASSRQGNTIYF.

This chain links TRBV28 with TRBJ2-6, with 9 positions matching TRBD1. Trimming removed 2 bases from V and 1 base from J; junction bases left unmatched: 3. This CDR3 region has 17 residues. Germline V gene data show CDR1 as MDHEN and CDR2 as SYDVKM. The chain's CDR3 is CASSLGTGSSGANVLTF. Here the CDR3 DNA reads TGTGCCAGCAGTTTAGGGACAGGGTCATCTGGGGCCAACGTCCTGACTTTC.

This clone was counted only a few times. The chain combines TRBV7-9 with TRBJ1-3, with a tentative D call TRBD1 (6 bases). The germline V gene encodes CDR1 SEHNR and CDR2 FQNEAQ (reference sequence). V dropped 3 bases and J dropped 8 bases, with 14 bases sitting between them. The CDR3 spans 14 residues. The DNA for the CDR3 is TGTGCCAGCAGCTTGACAGGACTCAGGGACACCATATATTTT. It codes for CASSLTGLRDTIYF.

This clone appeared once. The CDR3: CASSQDRGGYTF. In nucleotides, the CDR3 is TGCGCCAGCAGCCAGGACAGGGGTGGCTACACCTTC. The chain joins TRBV4-3 to TRBJ1-2, with TRBD1 matching 9 bases. This CDR3 spans 12 amino acids. The J segment lost 7 bases and the V segment lost 3 bases, leaving 0 bases of the junction unmatched. Germline V lookup: CDR1 LGHNA, CDR2 YSLEER.

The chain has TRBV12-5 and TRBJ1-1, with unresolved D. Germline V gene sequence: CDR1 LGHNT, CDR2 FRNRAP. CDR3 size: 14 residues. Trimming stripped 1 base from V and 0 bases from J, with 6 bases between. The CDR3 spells CASGLDSMNTEAFF. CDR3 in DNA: TGTGCTAGTGGTTTGGACAGCATGAACACTGAAGCTTTCTTT. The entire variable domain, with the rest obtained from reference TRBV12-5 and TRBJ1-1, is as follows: DARVTQTPRHKVTEMGQEVTMRCQPILGHNTVFWYRQTMMQGLELLAYFRNRAPLDDSGMPKDRFSAEMPDATLATLKIQPSEPRDSAVYFCASGLDSMNTEAFFGQGTRLTVV.

The CDR3 coding sequence is TGCGCCAGCAGCTCGGGGGACAGGGGGCTATCAGCTTTCTTT. Amino acids: CASSSGDRGLSAFF. This chain joins TRBV5-1 and TRBJ1-1; TRBD1 matches at 12 bases. The CDR3 is 14 residues long. Germline CDR1 SGHRS, CDR2 YFSETQ. J lost 10 bases, V lost 3 bases, and 7 bases had no gene match.

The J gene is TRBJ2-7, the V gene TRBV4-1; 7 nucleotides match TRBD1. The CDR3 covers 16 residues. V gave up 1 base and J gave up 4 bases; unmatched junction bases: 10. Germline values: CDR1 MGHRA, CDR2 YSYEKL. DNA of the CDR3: TGCGCCAGCAGCCAAGTGGACAGGCCTCCGTTTTACGAGCAGTACTTC. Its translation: CASSQVDRPPFYEQYF.

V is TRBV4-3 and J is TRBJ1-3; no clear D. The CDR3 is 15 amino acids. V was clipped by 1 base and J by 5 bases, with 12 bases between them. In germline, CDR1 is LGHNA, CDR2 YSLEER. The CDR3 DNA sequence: TGCGCCAGCAGCCAAGCGACAAGAGGGAGAAACACCATATATTTT. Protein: CASSQATRGRNTIYF.

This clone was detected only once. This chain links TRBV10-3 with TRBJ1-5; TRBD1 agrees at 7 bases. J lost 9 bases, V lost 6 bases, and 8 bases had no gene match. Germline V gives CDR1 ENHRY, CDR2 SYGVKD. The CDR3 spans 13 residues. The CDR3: CAIRGTVSSPQHF. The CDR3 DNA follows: TGTGCCATCAGGGGGACAGTATCATCGCCCCAGCATTTT.

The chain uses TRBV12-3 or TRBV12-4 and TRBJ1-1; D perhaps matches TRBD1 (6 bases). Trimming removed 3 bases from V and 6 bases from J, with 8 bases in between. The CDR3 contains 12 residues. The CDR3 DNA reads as TGTGCCAGCAGTTTCCGACAGGCTGAAGCTTTCTTT. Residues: CASSFRQAEAFF.

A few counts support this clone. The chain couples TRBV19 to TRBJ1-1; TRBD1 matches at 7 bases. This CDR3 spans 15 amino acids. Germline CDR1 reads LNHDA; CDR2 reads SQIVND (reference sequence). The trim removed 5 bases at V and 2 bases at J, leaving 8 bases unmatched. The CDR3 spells CASSPHRDSNTEAFF. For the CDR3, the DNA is TGTGCCAGTAGTCCGCACCGGGACAGTAACACTGAAGCTTTCTTT. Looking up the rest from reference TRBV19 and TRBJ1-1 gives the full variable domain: DGGITQSPKYLFRKEGQNVTLSCEQNLNHDAMYWYRQDPGQGLRLIYYSQIVNDFQKGDIAEGYSVSREKKESFPLTVTSAQKNPTAFYLCASSPHRDSNTEAFFGQGTRLTVV.